This note documents a single TCR beta chain sequence. These data come from a study of blood T cell repertoires in COVID-19. Whole-study context: From the United States, Italy and Spain came samples of acute and convalescent COVID-19.

This CDR3 has 13 amino acids. Germline V gives CDR1 KGHSH, CDR2 LQKENI. V was trimmed by 2 bases and J by 4 bases, leaving 8 bases between them. Original data processing: Cell counts per sample came from amplifying reference gene primers. Assay used: immunoSEQ multiplex PCR; TCRdb lists only in-frame clones, some missing. The V and J calls and clone size are taken from that table; D and trimming were inferred from the DNA. This sample has some 250,000 clones, with approximately 80% found just once. This chain joins TRBV18 and TRBJ1-1; D remains ambiguous. Source material: peripheral blood. The TCR comes from a woman between 18 and 29 years old with acute or convalescent COVID-19. The CDR3 spells CASSPGTATEAFF. DNA of the CDR3: TGTGCCAGCTCACCAGGTACTGCCACTGAAGCTTTCTTT.